The rows below give T cell receptor beta chains drawn from one sample of a study of CD8 T cells in Susac syndrome. Using its own MiXCR run on the immunoSEQ multiplex PCR reads, TCRdb lists one record per CDR3 protein. The sample contains about 210,000 distinct CDR3 sequences, 94% of which appear only once. Sequenced sample: CD4+ T cells from PBMCs. The source of these receptors is a human donor with Susac syndrome. Each CDR3 is given with its conserved first and last residue. The order of the fields is J gene, V gene, CDR3 protein.

TRBJ1-5	TRBV19	CASSIGGDAAKPQHF
TRBJ2-1	TRBV20-1	CSASQDRDRVVNEQFF
TRBJ1-2	TRBV4-2	CASSQEAGLNYGYTF
TRBJ1-5	TRBV30	CAWSGQGKGPQHF
TRBJ2-5	TRBV10-3	CAISEGQLGQETQYF
TRBJ1-1	TRBV30	CAWTEGSAEAFF
TRBJ1-4	TRBV5-4	CASSLGQGRKKLFF
TRBJ2-7	TRBV5-4	CASSPGDIAYEQYF
TRBJ2-7	TRBV7-2	CASSPLGFGSRSYEQYF
TRBJ1-5	TRBV29-1	CSVGVGNQPQHF
TRBJ1-6	TRBV20-1	CSARGGQGEGSPLHF
TRBJ2-7	TRBV6-2/TRBV6-3	CASTLPGRNYEQYF
TRBJ1-2	TRBV5-1	CASSVQGDGSGYTF
TRBJ2-1	TRBV20-1	CSARLGARNEQFF
TRBJ2-7	TRBV7-2	CASSLGDSYPYEQYF
TRBJ2-7	TRBV30	CAWSERGTEQYF
TRBJ1-1	TRBV30	CAWSTPGSEAFF
TRBJ1-6	TRBV20-1	CSATWDGNYNSPLHF
TRBJ1-2	TRBV27	CASSFGTGNYYGYTF
TRBJ2-1	TRBV29-1	CSVAGTEDYNEQFF
TRBJ2-7	TRBV6-2/TRBV6-3	CASSHRDPGRDEQYF
TRBJ1-1	TRBV30	CAWSGGTAEAFF